The present TCR beta chain was sequenced within a study of shared clonotypes between healthy human individuals. Using immunoSEQ multiplex PCR, the repertoire was profiled, and TCRdb retains in-frame clones only, with some absent. This table holds millions of clones, 85% to 95% found once. Study-wide points: Researchers found naive subsets generally carried larger estimated richness than memory subsets.

A note on this clone: As yet, its antigen is unknown.

The CDR3 loop spans 14 amino acids. The germline CDR1 and CDR2 sequences are SGHAT and FQNNGV. The germline V and J ends were trimmed by 5 bases and 2 bases, with 10 bases remaining between them. Sequencing was done on a sample of naive CD4+ T cells sorted from blood. Noted subset: CD45RA+ positively selected. The receptor was derived from a young man in good health. This chain joins TRBV11-2 and TRBJ2-4; D perhaps matches TRBD1 (6 bases). CDR3 sequence reads: CASSPQGSKNIQYF. In nucleotides, the CDR3 is TGTGCCAGCAGCCCTCAGGGGTCCAAAAACATTCAGTACTTC.